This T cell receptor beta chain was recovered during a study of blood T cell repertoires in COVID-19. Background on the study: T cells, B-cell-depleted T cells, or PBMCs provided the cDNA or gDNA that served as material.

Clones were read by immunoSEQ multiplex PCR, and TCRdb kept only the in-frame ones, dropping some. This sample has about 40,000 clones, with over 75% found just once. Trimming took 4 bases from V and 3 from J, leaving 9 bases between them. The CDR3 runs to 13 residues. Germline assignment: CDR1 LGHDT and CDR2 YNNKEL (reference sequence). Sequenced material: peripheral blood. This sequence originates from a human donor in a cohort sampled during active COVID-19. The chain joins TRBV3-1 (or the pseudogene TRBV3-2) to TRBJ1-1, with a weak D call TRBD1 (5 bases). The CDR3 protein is CASSRDWYTEAFF. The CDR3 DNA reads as TGTGCCAGCAGCCGGGACTGGTACACTGAAGCTTTCTTT.